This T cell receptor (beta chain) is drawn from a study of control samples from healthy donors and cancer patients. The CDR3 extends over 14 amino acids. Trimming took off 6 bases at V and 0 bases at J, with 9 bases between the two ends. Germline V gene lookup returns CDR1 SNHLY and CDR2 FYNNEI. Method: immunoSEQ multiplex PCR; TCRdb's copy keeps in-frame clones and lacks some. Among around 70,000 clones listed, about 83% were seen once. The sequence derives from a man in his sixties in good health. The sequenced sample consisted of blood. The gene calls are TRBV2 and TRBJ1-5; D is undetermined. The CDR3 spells CASRREISNQPQHF. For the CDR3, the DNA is TGTGCCAGCAGGCGGGAGATTAGCAATCAGCCCCAGCATTTT.